Listed here is a single TCR beta chain. Its specificity is not known. The entry originates in a study of cytomegalovirus exposure and HLA in healthy donors. At the level of the study: Of the donors genotyped, approximately 400 in all, less than 90% fell in the Caucasian-associated ancestry cluster. Whole-study results and caveats: Altogether, 164 TCR beta chains were recorded as cytomegalovirus-associated.

Researchers ran the PCR with 60 Vbeta and 13 Jbeta primers. Profiling relied on immunoSEQ multiplex PCR, and the TCRdb table lists in-frame clones only, not all of them. The sample has 95,000 to 150,000 clones, roughly 80% seen once. The CDR3 spans 16 residues. From germline, CDR1 is KGHSH and CDR2 LQKENI. Trimming took 2 bases from V and 4 from J; bases not matched to a gene: 4. The V and J genes are TRBV18 and TRBJ1-3; 11 nucleotides align to TRBD1. This TCR came from a man in his thirties or forties in good health and CMV-seronegative. The sample was PBMCs. The CDR3 sequence: CASSPGTGGVGNTIYF. DNA of the CDR3: TGTGCCAGCTCACCAGGGACAGGGGGAGTCGGAAACACCATATATTTT. Drawing the rest from reference TRBV18 and TRBJ1-3, the complete variable domain is NAGVMQNPRHLVRRRGQEARLRCSPMKGHSHVYWYRQLPEEGLKFMVYLQKENIIDESGMPKERFSAEFPKEGPSILRIQQVVRGDSAAYFCASSPGTGGVGNTIYFGEGSWLTVV.